The clone carrying this T cell receptor beta chain was seen repeatedly, ten times or more. Its antigen is not known. V lost 6 bases and J lost 9; bases outside the gene matches: 13. This CDR3 is 14 amino acids long. This specimen comes from a study of T cell repertoires in cytomegalovirus infection. In the study overall: CMV infection together with matching HLA type was indicated by public TCR beta signatures.

Via MiXCR, TCRdb re-called the reads, giving one row per CDR3 protein. The sample yields roughly 140,000 distinct CDR3 sequences, about a quarter seen once. Study conclusions and caveats: Dominating the ex vivo response were TCR beta clonotypes that were CMV-specific and HLA-C-restricted.

V gene TRBV12-3 or TRBV12-4 combines with J gene TRBJ1-2, with TRBD1 matching over 7 bases. This clonotype originated in a human donor in good health (CMV status not recorded). Some clones in this sample may be carry-over from other donors' samples. The sample comprised PBMCs. The chain's CDR3 is CASRSTGTDRRYTF. CDR3 coding DNA: TGTGCCAGCAGGTCTACCGGGACAGATCGACGCTACACCTTC.